The source of this T cell receptor (beta chain) is a study of cytomegalovirus exposure and HLA in healthy donors. Study conclusions and caveats: Associated with HLA alleles at 0.05 false discovery rate in a later analysis were over 15,000 TCR beta sequences.

Germline values: CDR1 KGHSH, CDR2 LQKENI. The CDR3 extends over 13 amino acids. J lost 6 bases, V lost 3 bases, and 1 base had no gene match. With 60 Vbeta and 13 Jbeta primers, the PCR was carried out. Measured with immunoSEQ multiplex PCR; TCRdb has only the in-frame clones, and not every one. The sample includes over 100,000 clones, more than 75% of them seen just once. This clone has a handful of counts. Its target is not known. Sequenced material: PBMCs. This receptor was identified in a female donor in good health and CMV-seronegative. The V call is TRBV18, the J call TRBJ1-5; 8 bases fit TRBD1. CDR3 coding DNA: TGTGCCAGCTCACCGGACAGGGCTCAGCCCCAGCATTTT. Its translation: CASSPDRAQPQHF.